This record looks at one T cell receptor (beta chain) sequence and its context. What antigen it recognizes has not been identified. No much larger clone exists at a distance of one base, and base qualities are not known. This sample was included in a study of blood T cell repertoires in COVID-19 (dated by TCRdb to about 2020). Turning to the overall study: Samples covering the acute and convalescent phases of COVID-19 were provided by collaborators in the United States, Italy and Spain. The prospective study material was composed of cDNA or gDNA derived from T cells, B-cell-depleted T cells, or PBMCs. Subjects who had been exposed to COVID-19, were actively infected with it, or had recovered from it provided the deeply sampled blood TCRbeta repertoires that made up the dataset. The repertoires were released in a freely available public database intended as a resource for research on the immune response to SARS-CoV-2. The samples were drawn from two sources: the first 160 participants of the ongoing ImmuneRACE study, and fewer than 1,500 subjects contributed by 6 global collaborators. Nearly every sample came with metadata listing a de-identified subject ID, COVID-19 status, age in years and sex. Where HLA class I and class II types were available, the types were taken from metadata supplied by the sample provider, not from assay-based typing. General conclusions and limits of the study: The amount of clinical and demographic metadata varied by source and participant and was provided uncurated.

Spanning cysteine to phenylalanine, the CDR3 consists of 15 amino acids. The entry retains the CDR3 DNA only, 45 bases that are in frame from base 1. The immunoSEQ Assay, a bias-controlled multiplex PCR, was used to amplify TCRbeta CDR3 regions from genomic DNA. The authors' analysis ran thus. Nucleated cell counts per sample were estimated from amplification of reference gene primers within the assay. To quantify the absolute abundance of each unique TCRbeta CDR3 rearrangement, sequence reads were collapsed and filtered. For each sample, productive Simpson clonality was calculated by taking the square root of Simpson's diversity index across productive rearrangements. In TCRdb, the immuneACCESS table is reduced to in-frame sequences with V and J assigned. These tables do not hold every clone; where another copy was compared, an unresolved V gene accounts for under half, and the others remain unexplained. For V, J and clone size, that table is used; D and trimming come from the DNA. The table for this sample lists 210,000 or so clones; less than 90% of them were counted only once. The ten largest clones take up roughly 18% of the sample.

The collaborating institutions used their own protocols to collect whole blood in K2EDTA tubes. For TCRbeta analysis, collaborators shipped samples as frozen whole blood, isolated PBMCs, or DNA extracted from either of those sample types. This clonotype originated in a woman older than 75 with active or convalescent COVID-19. The sample consisted of peripheral blood. The chain is encoded by TRBV1 joined to TRBJ1-1. TRBV1 is a documented pseudogene. CDR3 reads: CTSSRATVMNTEAFF. At the DNA level, the sequence is TGCACCAGCAGCCGAGCGACGGTAATGAACACTGAAGCTTTCTTT.